The 9 T cell receptor beta chains in this list originate from one sample, sequenced in a study of blood T cell repertoires in COVID-19. TCRdb's copy holds only in-frame clones and misses some; the assay was immunoSEQ multiplex PCR. The sample consists of about 160,000 clones, over 80% of them appearing once. Sequenced: peripheral blood. The receptors originated from a young man with COVID-19, enrolled during active disease.

V and J are TRBV6-2 or TRBV6-3 and TRBJ2-1; TRBD2 matches 12 bases. Germline V gene data show CDR1 as MNHEY and CDR2 as SVGEGT. This CDR3 has 15 amino acids. Trimming took 7 bases from V and 7 from J; bases not matched to a gene: 8. DNA of the CDR3: TGTGCCAGCAACCCTCTAGCGGGGGGGTGGAATGAGCAGTTCTTC. This encodes CASNPLAGGWNEQFF.

The rearrangement joins TRBV7-9 to TRBJ2-7; D not resolved. The germline V gene has CDR1 SEHNR and CDR2 FQNEAQ (reference sequence). The CDR3 length is 12 residues. The V end was cut by 4 bases, the J end by 3 bases, with 7 bases between. The CDR3 region has the DNA TGTGCCAGCAGCTCCCCGTTCTACGAGCAGTACTTC. As protein: CASSSPFYEQYF.

The table lists this clone with a count of one. The gene calls are TRBV7-8 and TRBJ1-1; maybe TRBD1 (6 bases). V lost 5 bases and J 2 bases, leaving 12 bases between the germline ends. Germline values: CDR1 SGHVS, CDR2 FQNEAQ. CDR3 length equals 14 residues. The CDR3 bases are TGTGCCAGCAGCGCCGGACAGCTAAACACTGAAGCTTTCTTT. This encodes CASSAGQLNTEAFF.

The chain couples TRBV19 to TRBJ1-2, with a tentative D call TRBD1 (6 bases). Between the trimmed V and J ends, which lost 6 bases and 5 bases, there was a span of 13 bases. Germline CDR1 and CDR2: LNHDA and SQIVND (reference sequence). The CDR3 is 13 residues long. CDR3 amino acids: CASRGGGDYGYTF. CDR3 coding DNA: TGTGCCAGTAGAGGCGGGGGCGATTATGGCTACACCTTC.

The chain couples TRBV28 to TRBJ2-7, with D perhaps matching TRBD2 (6 bases). The CDR3 is 15 amino acids. Trimming removed 2 bases from V and 8 bases from J, with 19 bases in between. Germline V lookup: CDR1 MDHEN, CDR2 SYDVKM. CDR3 in DNA: TGTGCCAGCAGTTTAGGAGGGAACGTACTACGAAAGCAGTACTTC. Translating gives CASSLGGNVLRKQYF.

The CDR3 is CASRWSADYEQYF. In DNA form, the CDR3 reads TGTGCCAGCAGGTGGTCTGCAGACTACGAGCAGTACTTC. The gene calls are TRBV27 and TRBJ2-7; the D is unclear. V was shortened by 6 bases and J by 3 bases, with 12 bases between the two germline ends. This CDR3 has 13 amino acids. Germline assignment: CDR1 MNHEY and CDR2 SMNVEV (reference sequence).

This sequence joins TRBV5-1 and TRBJ1-3; the match to TRBD1 covers 8 bases. V dropped 5 bases and J dropped 4; count of bases not matched to a gene: 17. CDR1 is SGHRS, CDR2 YFSETQ, per germline. CDR3 length: 18 amino acids. The CDR3 region has the DNA TGCGCCAGCAGACCTCCCGGGACAGGCTACCGGGAGGGAAACACCATATATTTT. Its translation is CASRPPGTGYREGNTIYF.

The chain employs TRBV7-2 and TRBJ1-5; D is unresolved. Germline V gene sequence: CDR1 SGHTA, CDR2 FQGNSA. The CDR3 runs to 17 residues. V lost 2 bases, J lost 2 bases, and 16 bases lay in between. DNA of the CDR3: TGTGCCAGCAGCTTAAACGGGCGGGCTGTAGGCAATCAGCCCCAGCATTTT. This gives the protein CASSLNGRAVGNQPQHF.

This CDR3 reads CAISESLQNSPLHF. The CDR3, as DNA: TGTGCCATCAGTGAGTCGCTCCAGAATTCACCCCTCCACTTT. The chain combines TRBV10-3 with TRBJ1-6, with D unclear. V shed 0 bases and J shed 7 bases, with 7 bases lying between them. CDR3 length equals 14 residues. CDR1 is ENHRY and CDR2 is SYGVKD in the germline V gene.